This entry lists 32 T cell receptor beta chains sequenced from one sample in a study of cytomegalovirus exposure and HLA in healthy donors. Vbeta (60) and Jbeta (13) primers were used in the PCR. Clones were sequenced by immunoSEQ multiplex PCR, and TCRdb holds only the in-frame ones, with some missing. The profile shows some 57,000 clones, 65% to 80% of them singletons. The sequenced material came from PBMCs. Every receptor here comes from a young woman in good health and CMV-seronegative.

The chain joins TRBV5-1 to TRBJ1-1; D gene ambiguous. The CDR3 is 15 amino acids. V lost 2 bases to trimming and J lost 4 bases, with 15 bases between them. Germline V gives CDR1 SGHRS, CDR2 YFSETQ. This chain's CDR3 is CASSLTRGVGTEAFF. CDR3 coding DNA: TGCGCCAGCAGCTTAACCCGGGGAGTAGGCACTGAAGCTTTCTTT.

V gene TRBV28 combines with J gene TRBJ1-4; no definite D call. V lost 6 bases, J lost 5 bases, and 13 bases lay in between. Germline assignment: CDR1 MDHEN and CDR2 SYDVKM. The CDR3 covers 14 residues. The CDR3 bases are TGTGCCAGCAGCCTTCTGGCGGGGAATGAAAAACTGTTTTTT. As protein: CASSLLAGNEKLFF.

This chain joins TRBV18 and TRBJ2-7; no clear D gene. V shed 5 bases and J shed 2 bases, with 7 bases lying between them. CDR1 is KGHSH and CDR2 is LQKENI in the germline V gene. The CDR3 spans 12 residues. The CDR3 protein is CASSTVPYEQYV. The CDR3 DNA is TGTGCCAGCTCAACAGTACCCTACGAGCAGTACGTC.

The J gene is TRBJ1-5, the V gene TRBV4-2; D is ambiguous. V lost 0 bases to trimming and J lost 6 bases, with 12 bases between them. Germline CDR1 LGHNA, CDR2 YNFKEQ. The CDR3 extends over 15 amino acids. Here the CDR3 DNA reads TGTGCCAGCAGCCAAGATCCTATGGGAGGTCAGCCCCAGCATTTT. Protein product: CASSQDPMGGQPQHF.

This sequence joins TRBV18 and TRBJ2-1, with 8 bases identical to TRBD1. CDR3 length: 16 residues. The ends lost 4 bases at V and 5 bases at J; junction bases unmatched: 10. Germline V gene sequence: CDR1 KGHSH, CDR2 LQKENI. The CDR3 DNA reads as TGTGCCAGCTCACTCGACAGGGGCAGAACTCACAATGAGCAGTTCTTC. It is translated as CASSLDRGRTHNEQFF.

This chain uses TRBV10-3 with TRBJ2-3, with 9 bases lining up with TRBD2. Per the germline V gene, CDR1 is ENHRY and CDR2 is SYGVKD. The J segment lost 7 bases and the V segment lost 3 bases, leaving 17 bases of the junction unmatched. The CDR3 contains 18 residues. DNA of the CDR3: TGTGCCATCAGTGAAGAGGTGGGACGGACTAGCGCCTCAAATACGCAGTATTTT. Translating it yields CAISEEVGRTSASNTQYF.

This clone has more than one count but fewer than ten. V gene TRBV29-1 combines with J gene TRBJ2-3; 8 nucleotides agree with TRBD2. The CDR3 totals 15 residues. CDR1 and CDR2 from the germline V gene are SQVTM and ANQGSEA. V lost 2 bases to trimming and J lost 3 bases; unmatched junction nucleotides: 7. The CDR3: CSVESGGPRTDTQYF. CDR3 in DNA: TGCAGCGTTGAATCGGGAGGGCCAAGAACAGATACGCAGTATTTT.

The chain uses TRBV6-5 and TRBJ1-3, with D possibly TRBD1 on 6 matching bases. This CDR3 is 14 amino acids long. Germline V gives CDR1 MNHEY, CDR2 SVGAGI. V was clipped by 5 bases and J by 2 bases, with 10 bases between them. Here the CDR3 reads CASSLQGAGNTIYF. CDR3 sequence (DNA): TGTGCCAGCAGTCTACAGGGAGCTGGAAACACCATATATTTT.

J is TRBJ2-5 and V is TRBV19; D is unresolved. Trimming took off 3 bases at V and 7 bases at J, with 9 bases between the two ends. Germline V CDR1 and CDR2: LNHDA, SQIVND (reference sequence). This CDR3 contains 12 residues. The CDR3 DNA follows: TGTGCCAGTAGTATCGAGCGAGGGACCCAGTACTTC. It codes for CASSIERGTQYF.

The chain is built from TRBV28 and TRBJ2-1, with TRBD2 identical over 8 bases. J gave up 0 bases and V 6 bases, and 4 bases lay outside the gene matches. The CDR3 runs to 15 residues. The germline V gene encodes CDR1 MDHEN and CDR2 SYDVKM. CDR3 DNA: TGTGCCAGCAGCCGTAGCGGGGTCTCCTACAATGAGCAGTTCTTC. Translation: CASSRSGVSYNEQFF.

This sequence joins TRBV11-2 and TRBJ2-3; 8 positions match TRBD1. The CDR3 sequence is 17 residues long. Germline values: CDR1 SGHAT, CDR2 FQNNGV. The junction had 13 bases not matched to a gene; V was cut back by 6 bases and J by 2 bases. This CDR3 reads CASSRTGSGVNTDTQYF. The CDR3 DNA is TGTGCCAGCAGTCGGACAGGGAGTGGGGTCAACACAGATACGCAGTATTTT. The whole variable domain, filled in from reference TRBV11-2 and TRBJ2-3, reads EAGVAQSPRYKIIEKRQSVAFWCNPISGHATLYWYQQILGQGPKLLIQFQNNGVVDDSQLPKDRFSAERLKGVDSTLKIQPAKLEDSAVYLCASSRTGSGVNTDTQYFGPGTRLTVL.

The CDR3 reads CASSEIGRSRGNTIYF. As DNA, the CDR3 is TGTGCCAGCAGTGAAATAGGGAGGTCGAGGGGAAACACCATATATTTT. This chain uses TRBV6-1 with TRBJ1-3; D not resolved. The V gene lost 2 bases and the J gene lost 4 bases, with 15 bases spanning the gap. In germline, CDR1 is MNHNS, CDR2 SASEGT. The length of the CDR3 is 16 residues.

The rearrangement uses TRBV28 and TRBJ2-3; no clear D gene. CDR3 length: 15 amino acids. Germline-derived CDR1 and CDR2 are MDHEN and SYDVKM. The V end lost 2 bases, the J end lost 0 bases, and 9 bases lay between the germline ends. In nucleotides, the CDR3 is TGTGCCAGCAGTTTAGGAGTCCATAGCACAGATACGCAGTATTTT. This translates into CASSLGVHSTDTQYF.

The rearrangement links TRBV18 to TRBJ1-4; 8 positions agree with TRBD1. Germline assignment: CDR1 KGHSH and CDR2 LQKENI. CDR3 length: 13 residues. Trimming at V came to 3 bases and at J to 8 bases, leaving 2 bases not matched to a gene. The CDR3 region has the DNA TGTGCCAGCTCACCGGACAGGGACGAAAAACTGTTTTTT. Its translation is CASSPDRDEKLFF. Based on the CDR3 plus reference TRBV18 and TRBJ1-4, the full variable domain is NAGVMQNPRHLVRRRGQEARLRCSPMKGHSHVYWYRQLPEEGLKFMVYLQKENIIDESGMPKERFSAEFPKEGPSILRIQQVVRGDSAAYFCASSPDRDEKLFFGSGTQLSVL.

The CDR3 nucleotides are TGTGCCAGCAGCTTAACACTAGTTGGCGAGCAGTACGTC. It specifies CASSLTLVGEQYV. The rearrangement uses TRBV7-2 and TRBJ2-7; D may be TRBD2 (5 bases). Trimming removed 2 bases from V and 6 bases from J, with 11 bases in between. Germline loops: CDR1 SGHTA, CDR2 FQGNSA. There are 13 residues in the CDR3.

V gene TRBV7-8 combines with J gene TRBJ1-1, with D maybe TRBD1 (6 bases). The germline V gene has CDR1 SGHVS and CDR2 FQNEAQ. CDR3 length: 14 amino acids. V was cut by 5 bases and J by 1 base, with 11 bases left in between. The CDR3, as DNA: TGTGCCAGCAGCCCCTTACAGGGGAACACTGAAGCTTTCTTT. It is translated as CASSPLQGNTEAFF.

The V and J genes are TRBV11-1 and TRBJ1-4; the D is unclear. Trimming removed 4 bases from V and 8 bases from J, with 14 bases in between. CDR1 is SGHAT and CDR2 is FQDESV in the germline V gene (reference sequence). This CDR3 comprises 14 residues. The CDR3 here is CASSSRRESEKLFF. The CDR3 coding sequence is TGTGCCAGCAGCTCGAGACGGGAGTCCGAAAAACTGTTTTTT.

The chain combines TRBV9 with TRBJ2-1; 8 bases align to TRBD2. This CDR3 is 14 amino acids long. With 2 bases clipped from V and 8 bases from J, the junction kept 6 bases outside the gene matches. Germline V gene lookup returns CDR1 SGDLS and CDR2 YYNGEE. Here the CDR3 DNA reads TGTGCCAGCAGCGTTTCGGGAGGGCGGGATGAGCAGTTCTTC. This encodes CASSVSGGRDEQFF.

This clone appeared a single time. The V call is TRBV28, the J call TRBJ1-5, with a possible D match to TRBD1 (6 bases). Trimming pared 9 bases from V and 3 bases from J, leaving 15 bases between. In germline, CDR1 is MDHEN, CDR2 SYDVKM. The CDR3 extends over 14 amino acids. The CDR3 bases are TGTGCCAGTATAGGGGGATCGAACAATCAGCCCCAGCATTTT. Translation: CASIGGSNNQPQHF.

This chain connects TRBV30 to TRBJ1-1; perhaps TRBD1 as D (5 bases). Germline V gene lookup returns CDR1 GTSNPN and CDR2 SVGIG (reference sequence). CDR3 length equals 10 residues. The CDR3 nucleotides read TGTGCGCGGGGGGACACTGAAGCTTTCTTT. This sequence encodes CARGDTEAFF.

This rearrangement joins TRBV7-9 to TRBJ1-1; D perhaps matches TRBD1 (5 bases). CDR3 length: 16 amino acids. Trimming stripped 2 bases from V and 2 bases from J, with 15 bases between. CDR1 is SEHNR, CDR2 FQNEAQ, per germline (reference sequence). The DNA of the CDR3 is TGTGCCAGCAGCTTACAGGCAGTGGGGCCCAACACTGAAGCTTTCTTT. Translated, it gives CASSLQAVGPNTEAFF. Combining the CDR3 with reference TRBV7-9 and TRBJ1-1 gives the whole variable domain DTGVSQNPRHKITKRGQNVTFRCDPISEHNRLYWYRQTLGQGPEFLTYFQNEAQLEKSRLLSDRFSAERPKGSFSTLEIQRTEQGDSAMYLCASSLQAVGPNTEAFFGQGTRLTVV.

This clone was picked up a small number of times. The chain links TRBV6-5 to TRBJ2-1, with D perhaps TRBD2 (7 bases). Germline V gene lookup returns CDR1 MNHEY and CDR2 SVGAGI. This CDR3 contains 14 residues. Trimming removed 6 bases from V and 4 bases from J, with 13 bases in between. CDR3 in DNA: TGTGCCAGCAGAGAGGGAGGGGGATACAATGAGCAGTTCTTC. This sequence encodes CASREGGGYNEQFF.

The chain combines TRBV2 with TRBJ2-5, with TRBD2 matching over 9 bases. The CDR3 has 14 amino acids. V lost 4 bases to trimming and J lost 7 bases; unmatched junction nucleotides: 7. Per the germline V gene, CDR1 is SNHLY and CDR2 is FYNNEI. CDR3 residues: CASSGGLAYGTQYF. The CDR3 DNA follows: TGTGCCAGCAGTGGGGGACTAGCATATGGGACCCAGTACTTC.

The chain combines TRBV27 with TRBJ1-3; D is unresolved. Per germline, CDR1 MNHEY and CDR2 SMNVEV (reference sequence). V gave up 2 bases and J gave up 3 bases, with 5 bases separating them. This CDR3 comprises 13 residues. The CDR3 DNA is TGTGCCAGCAGTTTAGGGCTTGGAAACACCATATATTTT. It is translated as CASSLGLGNTIYF.

The CDR3 coding sequence is TGTGCCAGCAGTGAAGTCGGAAGGGGCTCCTACGAGCAGTACGTC. It specifies CASSEVGRGSYEQYV. V is TRBV6-1 and J is TRBJ2-7; D may be TRBD1 (5 bases). This CDR3 has 15 amino acids. Germline V lookup: CDR1 MNHNS, CDR2 SASEGT. The V and J ends lost 1 base and 0 bases respectively, with 10 bases between them.

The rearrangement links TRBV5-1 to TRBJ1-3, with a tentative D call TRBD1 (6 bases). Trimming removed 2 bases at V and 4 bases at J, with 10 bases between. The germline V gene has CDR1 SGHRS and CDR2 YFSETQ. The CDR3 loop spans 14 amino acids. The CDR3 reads CASSLGQYGNTIYF. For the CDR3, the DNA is TGCGCCAGCAGCTTAGGACAGTACGGAAACACCATATATTTT.

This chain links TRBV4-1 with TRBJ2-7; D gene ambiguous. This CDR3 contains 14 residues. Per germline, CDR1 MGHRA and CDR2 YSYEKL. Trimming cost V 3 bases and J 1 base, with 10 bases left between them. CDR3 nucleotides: TGCGCCAGCAGCCACCGCGCTGGTTCCTACGAGCAGTACTTC. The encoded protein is CASSHRAGSYEQYF.

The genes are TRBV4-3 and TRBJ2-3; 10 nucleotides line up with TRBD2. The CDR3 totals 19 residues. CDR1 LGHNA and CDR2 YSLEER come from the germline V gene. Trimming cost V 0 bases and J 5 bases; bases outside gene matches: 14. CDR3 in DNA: TGCGCCAGCAGCCAAGAGATCAAGCGGGAGGGCCAAGTCAGAGATACGCAGTATTTT. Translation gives CASSQEIKREGQVRDTQYF.

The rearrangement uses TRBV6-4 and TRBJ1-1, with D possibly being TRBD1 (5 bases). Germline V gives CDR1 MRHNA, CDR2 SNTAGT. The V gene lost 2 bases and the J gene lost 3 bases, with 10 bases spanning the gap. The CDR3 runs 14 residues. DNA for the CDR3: TGTGCCAGCAGTGACGCCCCGGGGGACACTGAAGCTTTCTTT. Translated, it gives CASSDAPGDTEAFF.

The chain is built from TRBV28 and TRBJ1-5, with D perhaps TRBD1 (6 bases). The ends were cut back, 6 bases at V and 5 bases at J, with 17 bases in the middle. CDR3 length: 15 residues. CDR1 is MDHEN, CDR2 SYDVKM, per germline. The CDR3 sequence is CASSPTGSKDQPQHF. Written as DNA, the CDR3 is TGTGCCAGCAGCCCTACAGGGTCAAAGGATCAGCCCCAGCATTTT.

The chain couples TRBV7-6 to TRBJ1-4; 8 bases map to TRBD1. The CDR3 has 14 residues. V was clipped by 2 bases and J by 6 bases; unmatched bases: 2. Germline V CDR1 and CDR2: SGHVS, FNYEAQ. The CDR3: CASSLRGQDEKLFF. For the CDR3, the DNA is TGTGCCAGCAGCTTAAGGGGACAGGATGAAAAACTGTTTTTT.

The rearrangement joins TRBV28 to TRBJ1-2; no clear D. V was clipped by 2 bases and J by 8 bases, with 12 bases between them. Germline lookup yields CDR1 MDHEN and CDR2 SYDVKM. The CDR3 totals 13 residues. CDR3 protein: CASSLSQVGGYTF. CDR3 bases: TGTGCCAGCAGTTTAAGCCAGGTTGGGGGCTACACCTTC.